This T cell receptor (beta chain) was found in a study of blood T cells in healthy people across ages. For the second PCR, which ran for about 7 to 11 cycles, a sample-barcoded 5' primer and a J-beta primer mix were used. TCRdb reprocessed the 5' RACE reads via MiXCR and lists one record per CDR3 protein. The sample yields over a million distinct CDR3 sequences, about 25% seen once. Germline CDR1 and CDR2: MNHEY and SMNVEV (reference sequence). The CDR3 consists of 11 residues. The same sample was also studied in work on T cells of mothers and their children.

The sequenced sample consisted of blood. This chain connects TRBV27 to TRBJ2-5; D gene unclear. The J call may not be correct, given that the DNA end is closer to TRBJ2-7. The receptor comes from a girl aged 2-10 years in good health. This chain's CDR3 is CATLDSYEQYF. CDR3 bases: TGTGCCACCTTAGACTCCTACGAGCAGTACTTC.